Shown below are 18 T cell receptor beta chains from a single sample sequenced in a study of human T cells and chemical hapten exposure. Time point specified: patch test 1, 2 weeks after DPC sensitization. Treatment specified: therapeutic diphenylcyclopropenone sensitization with weekly scalp DPC. TCRdb redid the calling of the RACE reads with MiXCR, one entry per CDR3 protein. The table shows 40,000 to 60,000 distinct CDR3 sequences, with about a tenth occurring only once. Source: whole blood, taken in connection with sensitization to the hapten diphenylcyclopropenone (DPC). These receptors all come from a woman aged 45-65 years with alopecia areata. Some clones in this sample may be carry-over from other donors' samples.

This clonotype was seen ten or more times. J is TRBJ2-7 and V is TRBV29-1, with D perhaps matching TRBD1 (6 bases). V lost 7 bases and J 0 bases, leaving 13 bases between the germline ends. Per the germline V gene, CDR1 is SQVTM and CDR2 is ANQGSEA. The CDR3 loop spans 13 amino acids. CDR3: CSAQTTGSYEQYF. For the CDR3, the DNA is TGCAGCGCTCAAACGACAGGCTCCTACGAGCAGTACTTC.

Many counts were recorded for this clonotype. The rearrangement links TRBV27 to TRBJ1-6; a possible D gene is TRBD1 (6 bases). CDR1 and CDR2 (germline): MNHEY, SMNVEV (reference sequence). The V and J ends lost 6 bases and 8 bases respectively, with 14 bases between them. The CDR3 is 14 amino acids. The CDR3 reads CASRVHREDSPLHF. The CDR3, as DNA: TGTGCCAGCAGAGTACACAGGGAAGATTCACCCCTCCACTTT.

Note on this clonotype: A clone one base away is much larger, so this may be a read error. As DNA, the CDR3 is TGTGCCAGCGGTGAAAGTGGGCAGGATTTTCAGCCCCAGCATTTT. It yields the protein CASGESGQDFQPQHF. The V call is TRBV2, the J call TRBJ1-5; D is undetermined. Germline V gene data show CDR1 as SNHLY and CDR2 as FYNNEI. The CDR3 covers 15 residues.

This clonotype has only a few counts. V usage is TRBV11-2 and J usage is TRBJ2-7; D is possibly TRBD1 (6 bases). Trimming stripped 4 bases from V and 10 bases from J, with 20 bases between. The CDR3 has 14 residues. The germline gives CDR1 SGHAT, CDR2 FQNNGV. The CDR3 loop reads CASSSYRTVGGQYF. The CDR3 DNA follows: TGTGCCAGCAGCTCCTACCGGACTGTTGGGGGCCAGTACTTC.

The sample holds many counts of this clonotype. This chain connects TRBV20-1 to TRBJ2-1, with D perhaps matching TRBD2 (6 bases). The CDR3 loop spans 15 amino acids. In germline, CDR1 is DFQATT, CDR2 SNEGSKA (reference sequence). Trimming took 0 bases from V and 9 from J, leaving 18 bases between them. DNA for the CDR3: TGCAGTGCTAGAGATACAAGACTAGATCTGCGTGAGCAGTTCTTC. Translation gives CSARDTRLDLREQFF.

Many counts were recorded for this clonotype. This chain uses TRBV7-2 with TRBJ2-7, with 7 bases matching TRBD1. CDR3 length equals 14 residues. V dropped 1 base and J dropped 7; count of bases not matched to a gene: 7. Germline-derived CDR1 and CDR2 are SGHTA and FQGNSA. CDR3 nucleotides: TGTGCCAGCAGCTTAGTGGGCCAGACAGGGGAGCAGTACTTC. This translates into CASSLVGQTGEQYF.

This clonotype was observed at least ten times. The chain links TRBV20-1 to TRBJ1-3; possibly TRBD1 for D (6 bases). This CDR3 is 13 amino acids long. Looked up from germline, CDR1 is DFQATT and CDR2 is SNEGSKA (reference sequence). The germline V and J ends were trimmed by 4 bases and 2 bases, with 9 bases remaining between them. CDR3: CSATYRAGNTIYF. The CDR3 DNA sequence: TGCAGTGCTACTTACAGGGCTGGAAACACCATATATTTT.

This chain uses TRBV29-1 with TRBJ1-2; D unclear. Trimming removed 8 bases at V and 2 bases at J, with 9 bases between. This CDR3 is 11 amino acids long. Looked up from germline, CDR1 is SQVTM and CDR2 is ANQGSEA. This CDR3 is CSHRSNYGYTF. CDR3 DNA: TGCAGCCACCGGTCCAACTATGGCTACACCTTC.

This clonotype was detected ten times or more. The V call is TRBV6-5, the J call TRBJ1-1; D gene unclear. The V gene lost 0 bases and the J gene lost 2 bases, with 10 bases spanning the gap. CDR1 is MNHEY and CDR2 is SVGAGI in the germline V gene. The CDR3 extends over 15 amino acids. The CDR3 DNA is TGTGCCAGCAGTTACTCCGATGCTTTTAACACTGAAGCTTTCTTT. This translates into CASSYSDAFNTEAFF.

This clonotype was detected a few times. The rearrangement joins TRBV15 to TRBJ2-3, with 11 positions matching TRBD2. The CDR3 covers 17 residues. The V segment lost 4 bases and the J segment 0 bases; nucleotides outside the gene matches: 6. Germline V lookup: CDR1 LNHNV, CDR2 YYDKDF (reference sequence). The CDR3 loop is CATSTERTSGSTDTQYF. CDR3 coding DNA: TGTGCCACCAGCACGGAAAGGACTAGCGGGAGCACAGATACGCAGTATTTT.

This clonotype appeared many times. The V gene is TRBV6-5, the J gene TRBJ2-2, with 7 bases lining up with TRBD1. V was clipped by 6 bases and J by 5 bases; unmatched bases: 6. Germline assignment: CDR1 MNHEY and CDR2 SVGAGI. The CDR3 loop spans 14 amino acids. This chain's CDR3 is CASRTGRGTGELFF. DNA of the CDR3: TGTGCCAGCAGGACAGGGAGAGGTACCGGGGAGCTGTTTTTT.

This clonotype was recorded many times. The chain links TRBV18 to TRBJ1-3; tentative D call: TRBD1 (5 bases). CDR1 and CDR2 (germline): KGHSH, LQKENI. Trimming stripped 3 bases from V and 1 base from J, with 10 bases between. The CDR3 length is 15 residues. In DNA form, the CDR3 reads TGTGCCAGCTCACCCGTGACAGCATCTGGAAACACCATATATTTT. This codes for CASSPVTASGNTIYF.

This clonotype was seen at least ten times. V gene TRBV7-8 combines with J gene TRBJ1-5, with D perhaps TRBD1 (5 bases). Germline loops: CDR1 SGHVS, CDR2 FQNEAQ. V shed 11 bases and J shed 5 bases, with 19 bases lying between them. This CDR3 has 14 residues. In DNA, the CDR3 is TGTGCCGTCCGCAACGATCCGGGGGATCAGCCCCAGCATTTT. The encoded protein is CAVRNDPGDQPQHF.

This clonotype was picked up many times. The chain combines TRBV15 with TRBJ2-1; D gene unclear. Trimming took 2 bases from V and 0 from J, leaving 11 bases between them. CDR1 and CDR2 from the germline V gene are LNHNV and YYDKDF (reference sequence). The CDR3 contains 16 residues. The CDR3 sequence: CATSRRHLSSYNEQFF. CDR3 in DNA: TGTGCCACCAGCAGAAGACACCTTTCCTCCTACAATGAGCAGTTCTTC.

The CDR3: CASSTNRDRVETQYF. For the CDR3, the DNA is TGTGCCAGCAGTACGAACCGGGACAGGGTTGAGACCCAGTACTTC. The chain is built from TRBV27 and TRBJ2-5; 9 nucleotides align to TRBD1. CDR3 length equals 15 residues. The germline CDR1 and CDR2 sequences are MNHEY and SMNVEV (reference sequence). With 5 bases clipped from V and 5 bases from J, the junction kept 9 bases outside the gene matches.

This clonotype was counted ten times or more. The gene calls are TRBV7-8 and TRBJ1-1; no firm D call. The V end was cut by 4 bases, the J end by 1 base, with 13 bases between. Germline values: CDR1 SGHVS, CDR2 FQNEAQ. The CDR3 length is 15 residues. The CDR3 reads CASSWERVSNTEAFF. Here the CDR3 DNA reads TGTGCCAGCAGCTGGGAAAGGGTATCGAACACTGAAGCTTTCTTT.

The chain is built from TRBV29-1 and TRBJ2-3; TRBD2 aligns across 9 bases. This CDR3 spans 15 amino acids. CDR1 is SQVTM and CDR2 is ANQGSEA in the germline V gene. Losses at the gene ends were 4 bases for V and 1 base for J; bases not matched to a gene: 6. The CDR3 loop is CSVGGLAGRTDTQYF. The CDR3 DNA reads TGCAGCGTTGGCGGGCTAGCGGGGCGCACAGATACGCAGTATTTT.

This clonotype was found many times. V is TRBV25-1 and J is TRBJ2-2; unclear D gene. The V end lost 1 base, the J end lost 3 bases, and 9 bases lay between the germline ends. Germline V gives CDR1 MGHDK, CDR2 SYGVNS. The length of the CDR3 is 15 residues. As DNA, the CDR3 is TGTGCCAGCAGTGAATCGCTGCTGGACACCGGGGAGCTGTTTTTT. Its translation is CASSESLLDTGELFF.